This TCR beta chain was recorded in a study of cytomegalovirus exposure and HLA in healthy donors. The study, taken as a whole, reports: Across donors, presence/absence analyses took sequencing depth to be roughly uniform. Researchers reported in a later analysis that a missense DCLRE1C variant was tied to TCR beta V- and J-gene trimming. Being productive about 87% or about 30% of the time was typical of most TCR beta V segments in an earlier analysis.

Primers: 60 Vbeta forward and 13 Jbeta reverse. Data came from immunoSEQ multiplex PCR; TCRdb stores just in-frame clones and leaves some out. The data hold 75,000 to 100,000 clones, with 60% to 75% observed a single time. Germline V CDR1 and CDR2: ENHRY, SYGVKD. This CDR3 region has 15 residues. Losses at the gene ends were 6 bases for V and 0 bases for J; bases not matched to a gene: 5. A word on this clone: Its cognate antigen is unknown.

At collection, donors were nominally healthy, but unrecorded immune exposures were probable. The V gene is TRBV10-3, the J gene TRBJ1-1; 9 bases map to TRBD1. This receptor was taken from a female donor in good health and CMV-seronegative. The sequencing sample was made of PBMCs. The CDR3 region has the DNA TGTGCCATCAGGGGGACAGGGACCATGAACACTGAAGCTTTCTTT. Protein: CAIRGTGTMNTEAFF.